This T cell receptor beta chain stems from a study of spatial heterogeneity in lung cancer. Whole-study context: Detection consistently captured more beta-chain sequences than alpha-chain sequences. Tumor regions showed TCR transcript counts that correlated strongly with a T cell module score from matched bulk RNA-seq.

TCR cDNA molecules were tagged individually, and each one carried a unique molecular identifier. Each CDR3 protein is one row after TCRdb ran MiXCR on the 5' RACE reads. This table holds roughly 8,900 distinct CDR3 sequences, approximately 8.3% found once. Study-level results: Tracking of tumor mutation counts was seen in expanded intratumoral alpha and beta TCR counts.

This clonotype is termed medium-sized (0.01 to 0.1%). Its target is not known. Time point in this sample: sample taken at primary tumor resection. Tumor, nontumor lung or frozen PBMC supplied whole RNA that was sequenced unsorted. Deletions cut 5 bases from V and 8 bases from J, with 27 bases between. The CDR3 is 18 amino acids. Per germline, CDR1 LNHDA and CDR2 SQIVND (reference sequence). The V gene is TRBV19, the J gene TRBJ1-4; D remains unclear. This receptor was obtained from a female donor with early-stage non-small cell lung cancer. This specimen was lung tumor tissue, taken at surgery. This CDR3 is CASSSLPAGRFLGEKLFF. The CDR3 DNA follows: TGTGCCAGTAGTTCACTCCCGGCCGGGCGGTTTCTTGGAGAAAAACTGTTTTTT.